These 28 T cell receptor beta chains originate from one sample sequenced in a study of T cells after yellow fever vaccination. TCRdb re-called the 5' RACE reads through MiXCR, storing one row per CDR3 protein. This sample has around 350,000 distinct CDR3 sequences, with roughly 6.2% found just once. The input for sequencing was PBMCs, taken 5 days after the yellow fever booster vaccination. These TCRs come from a man between 25 and 39 years old who received the YFV17D yellow fever vaccine.

Regarding this clonotype: This may arise from a read error, as a much more abundant clone is one base away. Here the CDR3 omits its conserved ending phenylalanine or tryptophan, so a read error is the likely source. V and J are TRBV6-1 and TRBJ2-7; weak D call: TRBD2 (6 bases). CDR1 is MNHNS, CDR2 SASEGT, per germline. The CDR3 sequence is 14 residues long. V was shortened by 10 bases and J by 0 bases, with 16 bases between the two germline ends. The CDR3 loop reads CATKLAYSSYEQYS. In DNA, the CDR3 is TGTGCCACCAAACTAGCTTACAGCTCCTACGAGCAGTACTCC.

The chain is built from TRBV4-2 and TRBJ2-7, with D perhaps TRBD1 (8 bases). The V end lost 1 base, the J end lost 4 bases, and 17 bases lay between the germline ends. Germline V lookup: CDR1 LGHNA, CDR2 YNFKEQ. The CDR3 has 16 amino acids. For the CDR3, the DNA is TGTGCCAGCAGCCAAGTGAACAGGGGGGGGTTATACGAGCAGTACTTC. This codes for CASSQVNRGGLYEQYF.

The chain recombines TRBV6-5 with TRBJ1-6, with D uncertain. This CDR3 is built from 10 residues. Deletions cut 6 bases from V and 9 bases from J, with 3 bases between. The germline gives CDR1 MNHEY, CDR2 SVGAGI. Here the CDR3 DNA reads TGTGCCAGCAGCCCTTCACCCCTCCACTTT. The encoded protein is CASSPSPLHF.

The V and J genes are TRBV29-1 and TRBJ2-7; D is perhaps TRBD1 or TRBD2 (5 bases each). Germline lookup yields CDR1 SQVTM and CDR2 ANQGSEA. The V end lost 6 bases, the J end lost 0 bases, and 15 bases lay between the germline ends. The CDR3 spans 14 residues. The chain's CDR3 is CSVATDGTSYEQYF. For the CDR3, the DNA is TGCAGCGTAGCAACGGACGGGACCTCCTACGAGCAGTACTTC.

This clonotype was detected only a few times. The chain links TRBV6-5 to TRBJ2-7; the D gene is possibly TRBD2 (5 bases). V lost 2 bases, J lost 0 bases, and 11 bases lay in between. The CDR3 loop spans 15 amino acids. Germline V gives CDR1 MNHEY, CDR2 SVGAGI. The CDR3 is CASSYGSGSSYEQYF. For the CDR3, the DNA is TGTGCCAGCAGTTACGGTTCGGGAAGCTCCTACGAGCAGTACTTC.

This clonotype was detected a few times. The gene calls are TRBV20-1 and TRBJ1-2; no clear D gene. V lost 5 bases, J lost 9 bases, and 7 bases lay in between. This CDR3 contains 9 residues. Germline V lookup: CDR1 DFQATT, CDR2 SNEGSKA (reference sequence). The CDR3 loop reads CSAGPSYTF. The CDR3, as DNA: TGCAGTGCTGGGCCCAGCTACACCTTC.

This rearrangement joins TRBV3-1 to TRBJ2-7; 7 bases are shared with TRBD2. The CDR3 covers 15 residues. CDR1 is LGHDT and CDR2 is YNNKEL in the germline V gene (reference sequence). With 4 bases clipped from V and 4 bases from J, the junction kept 10 bases outside the gene matches. The DNA for the CDR3 is TGTGCCAGCAGCCGGGAAAAGGGAGGGCCTTACGAGCAGTACTTC. It yields the protein CASSREKGGPYEQYF.

Comments on this clonotype: A read error may explain this, as a much larger clone is one base away. The chain joins TRBV15 to TRBJ2-5; no clear D gene. The CDR3 covers 15 residues. Germline V gives CDR1 LNHNV, CDR2 YYDKDF (reference sequence). As DNA, the CDR3 is TGTGCCACCAGCAGAGATCCGAACAGCCAAGAGACCAAGTACTTC. Protein sequence: CATSRDPNSQETKYF.

The chain uses TRBV27 and TRBJ2-7; tentatively, D is TRBD1 or TRBD2 (5 bases each). Looked up from germline, CDR1 is MNHEY and CDR2 is SMNVEV (reference sequence). The CDR3 is 15 residues long. Trimming took off 3 bases at V and 0 bases at J, with 12 bases between the two ends. CDR3 loop: CASSFRVGPSYEQYF. CDR3 nucleotides: TGTGCCAGCAGTTTCCGGGTGGGACCCTCCTACGAGCAGTACTTC.

The rearrangement joins TRBV24-1 to TRBJ2-3; 9 nucleotides line up with TRBD2. Germline trimming cut 7 bases from V and 7 bases from J; bases unmatched to any gene: 14. Germline CDR1 KGHDR, CDR2 SFDVKD. The CDR3 is 16 amino acids. DNA for the CDR3: TGTGCCACCAGAGGAGGGTCTAGCGGGACGCAAAATACGCAGTATTTT. Protein: CATRGGSSGTQNTQYF.

This clonotype was seen many times. Here the CDR3 reads CASSFRYQGSNQPQHF. The CDR3 coding sequence is TGTGCCAGCAGCTTTCGTTACCAAGGAAGCAATCAGCCCCAGCATTTT. J is TRBJ1-5 and V is TRBV5-5; D uncertain. Trimming removed 2 bases at V and 1 base at J, with 13 bases between. The germline V gene encodes CDR1 SGHKS and CDR2 YYEKEE (reference sequence). The CDR3 length is 16 residues.

J is TRBJ2-7 and V is TRBV6-2 or TRBV6-3; 7 bases align to TRBD1. Trimming took 2 bases from V and 4 from J; bases not matched to a gene: 8. Germline CDR1 MNHEY, CDR2 SVGEGT. The CDR3 is made up of 15 amino acids. CDR3 in amino acids: CASSYKQGPTYEQYF. CDR3 bases: TGTGCCAGCAGTTACAAACAGGGGCCGACATACGAGCAGTACTTC.

There are many counts of this clonotype. This chain links TRBV6-5 with TRBJ1-4, with a weak D call TRBD1 (5 bases). The CDR3 length is 16 residues. Trimming shortened V by 3 bases and J by 0 bases, and 11 bases separated the two germline ends. Germline assignment: CDR1 MNHEY and CDR2 SVGAGI. The CDR3 sequence: CASSYFQGPTNEKLFF. CDR3 in DNA: TGTGCCAGCAGTTATTTCCAGGGCCCAACTAATGAAAAACTGTTTTTT.

The V gene is TRBV19, the J gene TRBJ2-5, with D unresolved. CDR1 is LNHDA, CDR2 SQIVND, per germline (reference sequence). This CDR3 contains 14 residues. The V and J ends lost 0 bases and 5 bases respectively, with 10 bases between them. The CDR3 DNA follows: TGTGCCAGTAGTATAGATCGACTGGGGGAGACCCAGTACTTC. Its translation: CASSIDRLGETQYF.

This clonotype was observed at least ten times. The chain joins TRBV9 to TRBJ1-6; D is ambiguous. The V and J ends lost 1 base and 6 bases respectively, with 8 bases between them. The CDR3 contains 14 residues. Germline CDR1 SGDLS, CDR2 YYNGEE. The CDR3 reads CASSVSDGNSPLHF. CDR3 DNA sequence: TGTGCCAGCAGCGTATCCGACGGTAATTCACCCCTCCACTTT.

This clonotype showed up many times. The chain is built from TRBV6-5 and TRBJ2-7, with D possibly TRBD1 on 5 matching bases. The germline CDR1 and CDR2 sequences are MNHEY and SVGAGI. The CDR3 covers 14 residues. Trimming took off 2 bases at V and 3 bases at J, with 11 bases between the two ends. The CDR3: CASSYQWQGYEQYF. The CDR3 bases are TGTGCCAGCAGTTACCAGTGGCAGGGCTACGAGCAGTACTTC.

The table lists this clonotype with many counts. CDR3 protein: CASSYTGLSYNEQFF. The CDR3 bases are TGTGCCAGCAGTTACACCGGGCTCTCCTACAATGAGCAGTTCTTC. The rearrangement joins TRBV6-5 to TRBJ2-1; D remains unclear. Trimming shortened V by 2 bases and J by 0 bases, and 8 bases separated the two germline ends. From germline, CDR1 is MNHEY and CDR2 SVGAGI. The CDR3 consists of 15 residues.

A few counts support this clonotype. The rearrangement links TRBV25-1 to TRBJ2-2; weak D call: TRBD1 (6 bases). Trimming shortened V by 4 bases and J by 5 bases, and 17 bases separated the two germline ends. The CDR3 totals 16 residues. The V gene's germline CDR1 is MGHDK and CDR2 SYGVNS. The CDR3 here is CASSGPGQGGTGELFF. Here the CDR3 DNA reads TGTGCCAGCAGTGGACCGGGACAAGGGGGTACCGGGGAGCTGTTTTTT. The variable domain in full, with the rest retrieved from reference TRBV25-1 and TRBJ2-2, is EADIYQTPRYLVIGTGKKITLECSQTMGHDKMYWYQQDPGMELHLIHYSYGVNSTEKGDLSSESTVSRIRTEHFPLTLESARPSHTSQYLCASSGPGQGGTGELFFGEGSRLTVL.

The gene calls are TRBV18 and TRBJ1-5; D unclear. Germline CDR1 KGHSH, CDR2 LQKENI. The V end lost 2 bases, the J end lost 3 bases, and 8 bases lay between the germline ends. The CDR3 is 14 residues long. CDR3 nucleotide sequence: TGTGCCAGCTCACCAGTACAGCTCAATCAGCCCCAGCATTTT. Translation: CASSPVQLNQPQHF.

This clonotype showed up many times. The V and J genes are TRBV29-1 and TRBJ2-1; the match to TRBD2 covers 10 bases. Trimming at V came to 6 bases and at J to 9 bases, leaving 8 bases not matched to a gene. The CDR3 is 13 residues long. Germline V gives CDR1 SQVTM, CDR2 ANQGSEA. The CDR3 coding sequence is TGCAGCGTCTCTAGCGGGAGAGTAGGTGAGCAGTTCTTC. It codes for CSVSSGRVGEQFF.

This clonotype was counted between two and nine times. This chain joins TRBV7-9 and TRBJ2-7, with a tentative D call TRBD1 (6 bases). The CDR3 has 14 amino acids. Germline V lookup: CDR1 SEHNR, CDR2 FQNEAQ (reference sequence). Trimming pared 2 bases from V and 2 bases from J, leaving 10 bases between. The DNA of the CDR3 is TGTGCCAGCAGCTTATCGACAGGCCCCTACGAGCAGTACTTC. Residues: CASSLSTGPYEQYF.

This chain joins TRBV20-1 and TRBJ2-5; a weak D match, TRBD2 (5 bases). The V and J ends lost 3 bases and 2 bases respectively, with 16 bases between them. Per germline, CDR1 DFQATT and CDR2 SNEGSKA (reference sequence). The CDR3 totals 15 residues. CDR3 sequence reads: CSASRWELLQETQYF. In nucleotides, the CDR3 is TGCAGTGCTAGTCGGTGGGAGCTTCTTCAAGAGACCCAGTACTTC.

This clonotype has just a few counts. The CDR3 sequence: CASSLVQSSGYEQYF. CDR3 nucleotides: TGTGCCAGCAGCTTAGTTCAGTCATCCGGATACGAGCAGTACTTC. The genes are TRBV7-2 and TRBJ2-7; D is unclear. V was pared by 1 base and J by 4 bases, with 14 bases between. The CDR3 covers 15 residues. Germline lookup yields CDR1 SGHTA and CDR2 FQGNSA.

This clonotype was counted only a few times. This rearrangement joins TRBV12-3 or TRBV12-4 to TRBJ1-1, with a tentative D call TRBD1 (6 bases). CDR3 size: 14 residues. Deletions cut 2 bases from V and 4 bases from J, with 11 bases between. CDR3 DNA sequence: TGTGCCAGCAGTTTAATAGGGGGGACCACTGAAGCTTTCTTT. Amino acid sequence: CASSLIGGTTEAFF.

This clonotype turned up a few times. The chain is built from TRBV30 and TRBJ1-1; 8 bases are shared with TRBD1. The CDR3 is made up of 14 amino acids. V gave up 4 bases and J gave up 4 bases; unmatched junction bases: 8. Germline CDR1 is GTSNPN and CDR2 is SVGIG (reference sequence). The CDR3 bases are TGTGCCTGGAACCACGGACAGGGAGGCACTGAAGCTTTCTTT. It specifies CAWNHGQGGTEAFF.

Only a few counts were recorded for this clonotype. This rearrangement joins TRBV29-1 to TRBJ1-2; no clear D gene. Germline CDR1 reads SQVTM; CDR2 reads ANQGSEA. V was shortened by 3 bases and J by 8 bases, with 19 bases between the two germline ends. The CDR3 loop spans 14 amino acids. The CDR3 here is CSVDISEGQRGYTF. The CDR3 nucleotides read TGCAGCGTTGATATTTCGGAAGGGCAGCGGGGCTACACCTTC.

This clonotype was picked up many times. This chain joins TRBV20-1 and TRBJ2-7; the D gene is possibly TRBD2 (6 bases). In germline, CDR1 is DFQATT, CDR2 SNEGSKA (reference sequence). This CDR3 region has 14 residues. V was shortened by 5 bases and J by 5 bases, with 19 bases between the two germline ends. CDR3 protein: CSALRPATSNEQYF. The DNA of the CDR3 is TGCAGTGCTCTCCGTCCGGCCACTAGCAACGAGCAGTACTTC.

V usage is TRBV10-3 and J usage is TRBJ2-7, with 13 bases that match TRBD2. The CDR3 has 15 residues. Per germline, CDR1 ENHRY and CDR2 SYGVKD. J was trimmed by 6 bases and V by 3 bases; bases with no gene match: 5. CDR3: CAISDSGLAGVEQYF. CDR3 coding DNA: TGTGCCATCAGTGATAGCGGACTAGCGGGAGTCGAGCAGTACTTC.